The present T cell receptor (beta chain) was sequenced within a study of response to subunit inactivated influenza vaccine. With V trimmed by 1 base and J by 7 bases, 5 bases remained unmatched. In germline, CDR1 is SEHNR, CDR2 FQNEAQ (reference sequence). CDR3 length equals 16 residues. Each CDR3 protein gets one entry after TCRdb re-called the RT-PCR reads with MiXCR. The sample yields some 160,000 distinct CDR3 sequences, approximately 11% seen once. General observations from the study: Seasonal influenza vaccination, on each occasion, was suggested by the authors to recruit few new T cells.

This clonotype was observed many times. Its antigen remains unidentified. The chain employs TRBV7-9 and TRBJ2-1; 12 nucleotides line up with TRBD2. This specimen was non-naive T cells sorted from PBMCs, taken 35 to 45 days after vaccination. This clonotype originated in a man aged 50 to 60 who received an inactivated influenza vaccine. The CDR3 spells CASSLVVTSGRNEQFF. The CDR3 DNA is TGTGCCAGCAGCTTAGTTGTGACTAGCGGGAGAAATGAGCAGTTCTTC.